This T cell receptor (beta chain) was recorded in a study of blood T cell repertoires in COVID-19 (dated by TCRdb to the early 2020s). As for the study more broadly: Samples covering the acute and convalescent phases of COVID-19 were provided by collaborators in the United States, Italy and Spain. The prospective study material was composed of cDNA or gDNA derived from T cells, B-cell-depleted T cells, or PBMCs. The dataset comprised deeply sampled blood TCRbeta repertoires from subjects exposed to, actively infected with, or recovered from COVID-19. The repertoires were released in a freely available public database meant as a resource for research on the immune response to SARS-CoV-2. Samples were obtained from the ongoing ImmuneRACE study (first 160 participants) and from over a thousand subjects provided by 6 global collaborators. The sample metadata nearly always contained a de-identified subject ID, COVID-19 status, age in years and sex. Where available, HLA class I and class II types were obtained from metadata supplied by the sample provider rather than from assay-based typing. Study-wide conclusions, independent of this receptor: Clinical and demographic metadata were provided uncurated, with the amount varying by source and participant.

In Seattle, one collaborating source enrolled patients while the infection was active and tracked those patients longitudinally over the course of disease. Collaborating institutions collected whole blood in K2EDTA tubes following their own protocols. For TCRbeta analysis, collaborator samples were shipped as frozen whole blood, as isolated PBMCs, or as DNA extracted from either sample type. Based on the germline V gene, the CDR1 and CDR2 sequences are SGHTA and FQGNSA. Trimming takes 3 bases from V and 7 bases from J, and the germline ends sit 18 bases apart. The CDR3, cysteine through phenylalanine, is 15 amino acids long. Just CDR3 DNA is preserved here, 45 bases in frame from base 1. About this clone itself: Its antigen target is currently unknown. No base quality values were provided; no much bigger clone lies one nucleotide off.

TCRbeta CDR3 regions were amplified from genomic DNA using the immunoSEQ Assay, a bias-controlled multiplex PCR. For the original study's pipeline: Within the assay, amplification of reference gene primers was used to estimate how many nucleated cells each sample contained. To quantify the absolute abundance of each unique TCRbeta CDR3 rearrangement, sequence reads were collapsed and filtered. For each sample, productive Simpson clonality was calculated as the square root of Simpson's diversity index across productive rearrangements. What TCRdb holds here is the immuneACCESS table cut down to in-frame rearrangements. Part of the clones is not present; checked against another copy, under half of the missing clones reflect an unresolved V gene, and the others are unexplained. V and J calls and clone size are copied from that table; D and trimming were computed from the DNA. The sample table lists under 70,000 clones, just under 90% of them with a count of one. The ten largest clones take up 6.5% of the sample.

The sequence was obtained from a woman aged 55-75 years with COVID-19, enrolled during active disease. The sequencing input was peripheral blood. Here the chain combines TRBV7-2 and TRBJ1-2; TRBD1 might be the D gene, on 6 matching bases. The CDR3 protein sequence reads: CASSFPDRQGLGYTF. The DNA sequence is as follows: TGTGCCAGCAGCTTCCCCGATCGGCAGGGGCTTGGCTACACCTTC.